The sequence of this T cell receptor (beta chain) was determined in a study of blood T cell repertoires in COVID-19. Overall study: Spain, Italy and the United States supplied samples that represented acute and convalescent COVID-19. T cells, B-cell-depleted T cells, or PBMCs supplied cDNA or gDNA.

In the source study's methods: Cell counts per sample came from amplifying reference gene primers. Assay used: immunoSEQ multiplex PCR; TCRdb lists only in-frame clones, some missing. The DNA gave D and trimming, while V, J and clone size come from that table. The top ten clones hold roughly 3.9% of a sample with 18,000 or so clones, roughly 93% of them seen once. This clonotype originated in a woman aged 50 to 60 with active COVID-19. Sequenced input: peripheral blood.

The CDR3 loop is CASSKGQGWGTEAFF. CDR3 sequence (DNA): TGTGCCAGCAGTAAGGGACAGGGGTGGGGCACTGAAGCTTTCTTT. The chain has TRBV6-5 and TRBJ1-1, with 10 nucleotides matching TRBD1. The V and J ends lost 5 bases and 4 bases, in that order; junction bases with no gene match: 7. The V gene's germline CDR1 is MNHEY and CDR2 SVGAGI. The CDR3 sequence is 15 residues long.